This T cell receptor (beta chain) emerged from a study of cytomegalovirus exposure and HLA in healthy donors. Looking at the study overall: HLA-typed donors were the source of tens of millions of unique TCRs, which an early data release held.

The CDR3 spans 13 residues. Germline assignment: CDR1 SEHNR and CDR2 FQNEAQ (reference sequence). Germline trimming cut 4 bases from V and 6 bases from J; bases unmatched to any gene: 2. Points on this clone: What it binds is unknown.

Researchers ran the PCR with 60 Vbeta and 13 Jbeta primers. TCRdb's copy holds only in-frame clones and misses some; the assay was immunoSEQ multiplex PCR. Among around 98,000 clones listed, about 81% were seen once. Study-wide points: In a later analysis, V- and J-gene trimming of beta chains associated with a DCLRE1C missense variant, replicated independently. It emerged from a later analysis that several of the most significant clusters appeared to be linked to common viral pathogens. According to reports, the classifier identified cytomegalovirus status with high specificity and sensitivity.

The source is a man aged 40-55 years in good health and CMV-seronegative. The chain is built from TRBV7-9 and TRBJ1-2; 10 positions agree with TRBD1. Material for sequencing was PBMCs. The CDR3 loop is CASSSGTGDGYTF. The DNA of the CDR3 is TGTGCCAGCAGCTCCGGGACAGGGGATGGCTACACCTTC.